These T cell receptor beta chains were read from a single sample in a study of Graves' ophthalmopathy and Graves' hyperthyroidism. A single record per CDR3 protein comes from TCRdb applying MiXCR to the multiplex PCR reads. Of more than 1,000,000 distinct CDR3 sequences listed, less than 45% are singletons. The sample consisted of peripheral blood or thyroid tissue (not recorded which). Source of these receptors: an adult man with Graves' hyperthyroidism. The CDR3 runs from the conserved cysteine through the conserved F or W. The order of the fields is V gene, J gene, D gene, clone size, CDR3 protein, CDR3 DNA. The D gene is left open where the match is weak. Size values are once, few and many counts, or a class for expanded clones, and some rows have none.

V: TRBV20-1
J: TRBJ2-5
D: .
size: many
CDR3: CSASSSQARETQYF
DNA: TGCAGTGCCTCATCGTCTCAGGCTCGGGAGACCCAGTACTTC

V: TRBV7-2
J: TRBJ2-7
D: TRBD2
size: few
CDR3: CASSQRRAGGPYEQYF
DNA: TGTGCCAGCAGTCAGAGGCGAGCGGGAGGGCCCTACGAGCAGTACTTC

V: TRBV5-1
J: TRBJ2-7
D: TRBD1
size: .
CDR3: CASSFSAGTGGYEQYF
DNA: TGCGCCAGCAGCTTCAGCGCCGGGACAGGGGGATACGAGCAGTACTTC

V: TRBV29-1
J: TRBJ2-7
D: .
size: .
CDR3: CSLARSSYEQYF
DNA: TGCAGCTTAGCGAGGTCTAGTTACGAGCAGTACTTC

V: TRBV7-2
J: TRBJ2-7
D: TRBD2
size: .
CDR3: CASSRLAGFSGEQYF
DNA: TGTGCCAGCAGCAGACTAGCGGGGTTTTCAGGCGAGCAGTACTTC

V: TRBV20-1
J: TRBJ1-4
D: .
size: few
CDR3: CSARAWKTKRTSLEEKLFF
DNA: TGCAGTGCTAGAGCCTGGAAAACTAAAAGGACATCTCTAGAGGAAAAACTGTTTTTT

V: TRBV10-3
J: TRBJ1-5
D: .
size: .
CDR3: CAISGDYSNQPQHF
DNA: TGTGCCATCAGTGGAGACTATAGCAATCAGCCCCAGCATTTT

V: TRBV20-1
J: TRBJ1-5
D: .
size: many
CDR3: CSAGSGSNQPQHF
DNA: TGCAGTGCCGGTTCGGGGTCGAATCAGCCCCAGCATTTT

V: TRBV7-2
J: TRBJ1-6
D: .
size: many
CDR3: CASSLSSYNSPLHF
DNA: TGTGCCAGCAGCTTAAGCTCCTATAATTCACCCCTCCACTTT

V: TRBV20-1
J: TRBJ1-4
D: TRBD1
size: .
CDR3: CSAGDATGDEKLFF
DNA: TGCAGTGCTGGAGACGCGACAGGGGATGAAAAACTGTTTTTT

V: TRBV29-1
J: TRBJ2-7
D: TRBD2
size: once
CDR3: CSLVAGYEQYF
DNA: TGCAGCTTAGTAGCGGGGTACGAGCAGTACTTC

V: TRBV7-2
J: TRBJ2-7
D: TRBD1
size: .
CDR3: CASSYRRQGSSYEQYF
DNA: TGTGCCAGCAGCTACCGCCGACAGGGGAGCTCCTACGAGCAGTACTTC

V: TRBV29-1
J: TRBJ2-7
D: TRBD2
size: once
CDR3: CSAGTSGRIEQYF
DNA: TGCAGCGCTGGGACTAGCGGGAGGATTGAGCAGTACTTC

V: TRBV10-3
J: TRBJ2-5
D: .
size: .
CDR3: CAPKVSYQETQYF
DNA: TGTGCTCCCAAAGTGTCGTACCAAGAGACCCAGTACTTC

V: TRBV7-2
J: TRBJ2-7
D: .
size: many
CDR3: CASSLVPGTEQYF
DNA: TGTGCCAGCAGCTTAGTACCAGGGACCGAGCAGTACTTC

V: TRBV6-2/TRBV6-3
J: TRBJ2-5
D: .
size: .
CDR3: CASSYTPGGPGSETQYF
DNA: TGTGCCAGCAGTTACACGCCCGGAGGGCCTGGGTCTGAGACCCAGTACTTC

V: TRBV20-1
J: TRBJ2-2
D: .
size: many
CDR3: CSAAGTDTGELFF
DNA: TGCAGTGCCGCGGGGACGGACACCGGGGAGCTGTTTTTT

V: TRBV6-6
J: TRBJ1-1
D: TRBD1
size: many
CDR3: CASSYSPGQATAFF
DNA: TGTGCCAGCAGTTACTCTCCCGGACAGGCGACGGCTTTCTTT

V: TRBV9
J: TRBJ2-7
D: .
size: few
CDR3: CASSVRGSGEQYF
DNA: TGTGCCAGCAGCGTTAGAGGTTCCGGCGAGCAGTACTTC

V: TRBV7-2
J: TRBJ2-5
D: .
size: many
CDR3: CASSLIGTQSRYF
DNA: TGTGCCAGCAGCTTAATCGGGACACAGTCCCGGTACTTC

V: TRBV7-8
J: TRBJ1-1
D: TRBD1
size: few
CDR3: CASRSGTGPEAFF
DNA: TGTGCCAGCAGGTCTGGGACAGGTCCTGAAGCTTTCTTT

V: TRBV20-1
J: TRBJ2-5
D: .
size: few
CDR3: CSANTPGPWGETQYF
DNA: TGCAGTGCGAACACACCGGGCCCCTGGGGAGAGACCCAGTACTTC